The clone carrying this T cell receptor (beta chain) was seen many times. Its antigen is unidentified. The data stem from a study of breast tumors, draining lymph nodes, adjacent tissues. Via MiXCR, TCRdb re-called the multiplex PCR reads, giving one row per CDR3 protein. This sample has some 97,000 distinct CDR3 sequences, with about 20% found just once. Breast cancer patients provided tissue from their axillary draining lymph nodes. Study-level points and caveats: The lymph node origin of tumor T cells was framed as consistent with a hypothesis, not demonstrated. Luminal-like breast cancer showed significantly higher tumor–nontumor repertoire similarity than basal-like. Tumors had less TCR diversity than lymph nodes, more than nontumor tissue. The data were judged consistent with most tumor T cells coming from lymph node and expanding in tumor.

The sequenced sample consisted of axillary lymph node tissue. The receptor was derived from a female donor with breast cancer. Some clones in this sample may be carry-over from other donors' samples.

This chain's CDR3 is CSARDKMGVSYEQYF. As DNA, the CDR3 is TGCAGTGCTAGAGATAAGATGGGGGTTTCCTACGAGCAGTACTTC. The chain couples TRBV20-1 to TRBJ2-7; possibly TRBD1 or TRBD2 for D (5 bases each). Trimming cost V 0 bases and J 1 base, with 13 bases left between them. From germline, CDR1 is DFQATT and CDR2 SNEGSKA (reference sequence). This CDR3 comprises 15 residues.